This T cell receptor (beta chain) was identified during a study of cytotoxic CD8 clonotypes in ibrutinib-treated CLL. The table came from immunoSEQ multiplex PCR; TCRdb's copy has only in-frame clones and leaves some out. Here the sample spans about 130,000 clones, 80% to 90% being singletons. This clone appeared a single time. Per germline, CDR1 SGHRS and CDR2 YFSETQ. V lost 6 bases and J 5 bases, leaving 14 bases between the germline ends. The CDR3 has 13 residues. The gene calls are TRBV5-1 and TRBJ1-2, with unresolved D. The sequence derives from a human donor with chronic lymphocytic leukemia. Material: PBMCs, obtained after 24 months of ibrutinib treatment. The CDR3 nucleotides read TGCGCCAGCACTGAGGCGGCGGGATATGGCTACACCTTC. Protein product: CASTEAAGYGYTF.